One sample yielded the 10 T cell receptor beta chains listed below, sequenced in a study of blood T cell dynamics during melanoma immunotherapy. Profiled with immunoSEQ multiplex PCR; TCRdb holds only in-frame clones, not every one. The table shows 6,000 to 8,500 clones, with about 78% occurring only once. Time point here: pre-treatment baseline. Sequenced material: blood, taken from a patient treated with checkpoint blockade. The receptors originated from a human donor with melanoma.

This clone was picked up a small number of times. The chain employs TRBV6-5 and TRBJ1-1; 9 nucleotides match TRBD1. The CDR3 has 11 amino acids. J gave up 13 bases and V 6 bases, and 6 bases lay outside the gene matches. Germline CDR1 MNHEY, CDR2 SVGAGI. The CDR3 loop reads CASSSGTGNFF. DNA for the CDR3: TGTGCCAGCAGCTCCGGGACAGGGAATTTCTTT.

The J gene is TRBJ2-5, the V gene TRBV2; D call uncertain. The closer fit of TRBJ2-7 to the DNA end suggests the J call may be wrong. CDR1 is SNHLY and CDR2 is FYNNEI in the germline V gene. This CDR3 has 15 amino acids. DNA of the CDR3: TGTGCCAGCAGTGAAAGATACGTCAGCTCCTACGAGCAGTACTTC. Residues: CASSERYVSSYEQYF.

The rearrangement uses TRBV19 and TRBJ1-2, with a possible D match to TRBD1 (6 bases). The CDR3 runs 14 residues. Trimming left V 5 bases short and J 2 bases short, with 12 bases between. Germline V gene lookup returns CDR1 LNHDA and CDR2 SQIVND (reference sequence). Here the CDR3 DNA reads TGTGCCAGTAGTTTCCAGGGGAGGAACTATGGCTACACCTTC. This translates into CASSFQGRNYGYTF.

The V call is TRBV27, the J call TRBJ2-3; a weak D match, TRBD2 (5 bases). The germline V and J ends were trimmed by 6 bases and 6 bases, with 19 bases remaining between them. The CDR3 extends over 15 amino acids. Per the germline V gene, CDR1 is MNHEY and CDR2 is SMNVEV (reference sequence). In DNA, the CDR3 is TGTGCCAGCAGCCCCCATACCCTAGCCGGGGATACGCAGTATTTT. Protein sequence: CASSPHTLAGDTQYF.

The gene calls are TRBV4-2 and TRBJ1-2, with 9 positions matching TRBD1. The CDR3 runs 14 residues. Trimming took 4 bases from V and 3 from J; bases not matched to a gene: 3. CDR1 LGHNA and CDR2 YNFKEQ come from the germline V gene. Here the CDR3 reads CASSLTGGDYGYTF. As DNA, the CDR3 is TGTGCCAGCAGCCTAACAGGGGGCGACTATGGCTACACCTTC.

The chain links TRBV6-6 to TRBJ2-4, with D possibly matching TRBD1 (6 bases). From germline, CDR1 is MNHNY and CDR2 SVGAGI (reference sequence). The CDR3 has 15 residues. V was trimmed by 6 bases and J by 0 bases, leaving 12 bases between them. CDR3 in amino acids: CASSSDRLAKNIQYF. The CDR3 region has the DNA TGTGCCAGCAGCTCCGACAGGCTAGCCAAAAACATTCAGTACTTC.

The count of this clone is one. This chain connects TRBV29-1 to TRBJ1-1; 10 bases match TRBD1. Germline-derived CDR1 and CDR2 are SQVTM and ANQGSEA. With V trimmed by 1 base and J by 0 bases, 8 bases remained unmatched. The CDR3 totals 17 residues. CDR3: CSVEGGGQGSLNTEAFF. CDR3 DNA: TGCAGCGTTGAAGGAGGGGGACAGGGGTCCTTGAACACTGAAGCTTTCTTT.

The gene calls are TRBV27 and TRBJ2-7, with TRBD1 as a possible D gene (6 bases). The CDR3 spans 15 residues. Trimming removed 3 bases at V and 1 base at J, with 13 bases between. Looked up from germline, CDR1 is MNHEY and CDR2 is SMNVEV (reference sequence). In nucleotides, the CDR3 is TGTGCCAGCAGTTTTCTCGGGACATCATCCTACGAGCAGTACTTC. It translates to CASSFLGTSSYEQYF.

The sample holds one count of this clone. The rearrangement links TRBV6-5 to TRBJ2-7; TRBD1 agrees at 8 bases. This CDR3 has 15 residues. Trimming cost V 6 bases and J 1 base; bases outside gene matches: 8. Per germline, CDR1 MNHEY and CDR2 SVGAGI. CDR3 DNA: TGTGCCAGCAGGGTGACAGGGGCTACATCCTACGAGCAGTACTTC. Encoded protein: CASRVTGATSYEQYF.

The gene calls are TRBV6-6 and TRBJ1-2, with no clear D. The CDR3 has 11 amino acids. Germline assignment: CDR1 MNHNY and CDR2 SVGAGI (reference sequence). The V end was cut by 4 bases, the J end by 8 bases, with 8 bases between. DNA for the CDR3: TGTGCCAGCAGTTCCGCGGAAGGCTACACCTTC. It yields the protein CASSSAEGYTF.